This TCR beta chain was recorded in a study of spatial heterogeneity in lung cancer. Background on the study: Raw reads contained each unique TCR and UMI combination more than ten times on average. Study-level findings and limits: Estimated TCR-seq coverage of tumor T cells was only roughly 7% for alpha chains. For beta chains, the corresponding estimate was about 13%. Tumoral mutation counts were tracked by counts of expanded intratumoral alpha and beta TCRs.

TCRdb fed the 5' RACE reads into MiXCR, producing one record per CDR3 protein. The sample carries about 630 distinct CDR3 sequences, roughly 7.7% recorded once. This sample's time point: sample taken at primary tumor resection. Donors were about 70 untreated early-stage non-small cell lung cancer patients. Regarding this clonotype: Antigen unknown.

With V trimmed by 7 bases and J by 5 bases, 6 bases remained unmatched. CDR1 and CDR2 (germline): KGHDR, SFDVKD. This CDR3 is 13 amino acids long. The chain uses TRBV24-1 and TRBJ1-1; 7 bases agree with TRBD1. This TCR was recovered from a male donor with early-stage non-small cell lung cancer. Sequenced here: lung tumor tissue, sampled at surgery. The CDR3 loop is CATRNRGDTEAFF. For the CDR3, the DNA is TGTGCCACCAGGAACAGGGGAGATACTGAAGCTTTCTTT.